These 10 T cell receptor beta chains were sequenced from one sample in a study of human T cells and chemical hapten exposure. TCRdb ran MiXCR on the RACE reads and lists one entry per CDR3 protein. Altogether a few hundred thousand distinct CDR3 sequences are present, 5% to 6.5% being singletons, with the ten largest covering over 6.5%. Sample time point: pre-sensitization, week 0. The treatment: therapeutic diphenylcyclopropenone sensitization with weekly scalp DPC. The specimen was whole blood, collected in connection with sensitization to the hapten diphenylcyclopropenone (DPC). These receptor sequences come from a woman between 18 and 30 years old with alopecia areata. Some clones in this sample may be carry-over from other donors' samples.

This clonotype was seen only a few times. CDR3 amino acids: CASSSGQGALNQPQHF. The CDR3 DNA reads TGTGCCAGCAGCTCTGGACAGGGGGCTTTGAATCAGCCCCAGCATTTT. This chain joins TRBV7-2 and TRBJ1-5, with 11 positions matching TRBD1. Trimming cost V 4 bases and J 4 bases; bases outside gene matches: 6. In germline, CDR1 is SGHTA, CDR2 FQGNSA. The CDR3 covers 16 residues.

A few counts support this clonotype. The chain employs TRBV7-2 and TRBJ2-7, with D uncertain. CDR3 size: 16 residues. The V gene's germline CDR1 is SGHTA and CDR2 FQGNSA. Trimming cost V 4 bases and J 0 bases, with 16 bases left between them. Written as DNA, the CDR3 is TGTGCCAGCAGCTCGCACAGCCTAAAGAGCTCCTACGAGCAGTACTTC. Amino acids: CASSSHSLKSSYEQYF.

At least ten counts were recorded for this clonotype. The CDR3 reads CSVVGQGFTEAFF. CDR3 coding DNA: TGCAGCGTTGTGGGGCAGGGTTTCACTGAAGCTTTCTTT. The V gene is TRBV29-1, the J gene TRBJ1-1; TRBD1 might be the D (5 bases). CDR1 SQVTM and CDR2 ANQGSEA come from the germline V gene. The CDR3 is 13 residues long. Trimming took off 4 bases at V and 4 bases at J, with 13 bases between the two ends.

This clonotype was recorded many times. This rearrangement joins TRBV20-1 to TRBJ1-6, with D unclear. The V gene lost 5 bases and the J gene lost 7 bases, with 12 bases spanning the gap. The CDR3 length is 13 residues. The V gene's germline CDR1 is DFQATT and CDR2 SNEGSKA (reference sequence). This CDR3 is CSAHPDSNSPLHF. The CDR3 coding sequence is TGCAGTGCTCACCCAGACTCCAATTCACCCCTCCACTTT.

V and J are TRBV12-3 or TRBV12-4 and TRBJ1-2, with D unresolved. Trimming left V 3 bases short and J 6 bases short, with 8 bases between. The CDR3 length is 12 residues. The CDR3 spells CASSLKGNGYTF. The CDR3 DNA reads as TGTGCCAGCAGTTTGAAGGGAAATGGCTACACCTTC.

In DNA, the CDR3 is TGTGCCAGCGCTGGTGGGGGGCCTATCTACAATGAGCAGTTCTTC. Residues: CASAGGGPIYNEQFF. The chain carries TRBV12-3 or TRBV12-4 and TRBJ2-1; TRBD1 or TRBD2 may be the D gene (6 bases each). Between the trimmed V and J ends, which lost 8 bases and 3 bases, there was a span of 17 bases. The length of the CDR3 is 15 residues.

CDR3: CSARALLAGIQETQYF. In DNA form, the CDR3 reads TGCAGTGCTAGAGCTCTACTAGCGGGGATACAAGAGACCCAGTACTTC. The chain combines TRBV20-1 with TRBJ2-5; 10 bases agree with TRBD2. Germline V CDR1 and CDR2: DFQATT, SNEGSKA (reference sequence). This CDR3 contains 16 residues. The ends lost 1 base at V and 2 bases at J; junction bases unmatched: 7.

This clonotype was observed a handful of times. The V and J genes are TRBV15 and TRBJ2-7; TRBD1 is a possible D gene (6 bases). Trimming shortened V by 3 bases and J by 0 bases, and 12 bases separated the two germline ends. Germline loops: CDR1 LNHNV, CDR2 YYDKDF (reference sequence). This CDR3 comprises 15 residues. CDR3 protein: CATSRGHLFSYEQYF. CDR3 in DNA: TGTGCCACCAGCAGGGGACACTTGTTCTCCTACGAGCAGTACTTC.

CDR3 region: CASSILQGLNTIYF. The CDR3 bases are TGTGCCAGCAGTATACTCCAGGGATTAAACACCATATATTTT. The chain joins TRBV12-3 or TRBV12-4 to TRBJ1-3; weak D call: TRBD1 (5 bases). Trimming removed 5 bases at V and 6 bases at J, with 14 bases between. The CDR3 is made up of 14 amino acids.

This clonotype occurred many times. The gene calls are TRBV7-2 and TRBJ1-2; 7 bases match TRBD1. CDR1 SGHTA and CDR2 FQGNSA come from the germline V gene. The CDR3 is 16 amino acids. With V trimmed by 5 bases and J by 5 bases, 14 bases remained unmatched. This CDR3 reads CASSRSTRDSLYGYTF. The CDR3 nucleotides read TGTGCCAGCAGCCGATCAACAAGGGACAGCCTTTATGGCTACACCTTC.